This T cell receptor beta chain comes out of a study of human T cells and chemical hapten exposure. Study-level information: Women made up most patients, who had alopecia areata, totalis or universalis.

This clonotype was counted a few times. The antigen is undetermined. Time point: patch test 3, about 24 weeks after DPC sensitization. Treatment meaning: therapeutic diphenylcyclopropenone sensitization with weekly scalp DPC. Notes on the study in general: The study found that DPC sensitization did not change TCRs above 1 in 1000 frequency. Alopecia affecting every donor means their immune response may not match healthy people's.

As handled by the study authors: A per-sample median of around 100,000 TCRs was observed, with a range of roughly 23,224 to 750,000. MiXCR, run by TCRdb on the RACE reads, gives a single entry per CDR3 protein. Here the V and J calls rest on TCRdb's processing, not on the authors' analysis. The table lists 95,000 to 150,000 distinct CDR3 sequences, over 9% of them singletons, with over 2% in the top ten. Sequenced material: whole blood, taken in connection with sensitization to the hapten diphenylcyclopropenone (DPC). The sequence came from a woman between 50 and 59 years old with alopecia areata. Some clones in this sample may be carry-over from other donors' samples.

This chain's CDR3 is CASSVALGCMIAKNIQYF. CDR3 sequence (DNA): TGTGCCAGCAGCGTAGCCCTCGGTTGCATGATAGCCAAAAACATTCAGTACTTC. The rearrangement links TRBV9 to TRBJ2-4; no clear D. Trimming removed 0 bases from V and 0 bases from J, with 16 bases in between. Germline CDR1 SGDLS, CDR2 YYNGEE. The length of the CDR3 is 18 residues.